What follows is one TCR beta chain and its context. The sorted-subset replicate PCRs were given around 200 ng DNA, which is tens of thousands of T cell genomes. Profiled with immunoSEQ multiplex PCR; TCRdb holds only in-frame clones, not every one. Here the sample spans hundreds of thousands of clones, about 90% being singletons. Naive CD8 populations comprised CD45RO-negative cells positively selected for CCR7, excluding terminally differentiated effector memory CD45RA+ cells. The data are from a study of shared clonotypes between healthy human individuals. This CDR3 comprises 14 residues. Germline loops: CDR1 SGHTA, CDR2 FQGTGA. V shed 5 bases, J shed 6 bases, and the junction held 5 bases outside the gene matches.

The chain uses TRBV7-3 and TRBJ2-2, with TRBD1 identical over 8 bases. The TCR originated in a young man in good health. Sequences were obtained from naive CD8+ T cells sorted from blood. The CDR3 DNA follows: TGTGCCAGCAGCCTGGGGACAGGCCCCGGGGAGCTGTTTTTT. This codes for CASSLGTGPGELFF.